The source of this T cell receptor (beta chain) is a study of T cell responses to AZD1222 COVID-19 vaccine. The germline CDR1 and CDR2 sequences are ENHRY and SYGVKD. Trimming cost V 7 bases and J 0 bases, with 11 bases left between them. This CDR3 has 14 amino acids. This clone appeared a few times. Method: immunoSEQ multiplex PCR; TCRdb's copy keeps in-frame clones and lacks some. Of 93,000 or so clones detected, over 70% appear once; the ten largest clones hold approximately 22%. The input for sequencing was peripheral blood, taken on day 0 of AZD1222 vaccination. This rearrangement joins TRBV10-3 to TRBJ2-3; perhaps D is TRBD1 or TRBD2 (6 bases each). The receptor's source is an adult in good health. Here the CDR3 DNA reads TGTGCCATCAAACCGGGGGCTAGCACAGATACGCAGTATTTT. It specifies CAIKPGASTDTQYF.